This T cell receptor (beta chain) was sequenced during a study of T cell repertoires in cytomegalovirus infection. Overall study context: Researchers turned to recently identified HLA-C-restricted CMV epitopes as well as well-studied HLA-B-restricted ones.

Regarding this clonotype: No antigen is known for it.

TCRdb ran MiXCR on the reads and lists one entry per CDR3 protein. The repertoire holds about 770,000 distinct CDR3 sequences, with under 35% as singletons. The source is a human donor in good health (CMV status not recorded). Some clones in this sample may be carry-over from other donors' samples. The input for sequencing was cultured CD8+ T cells from PBMCs, taken from culture after CMV antigen stimulation.

CDR3 amino acids: CASRPSGQGELFF. The CDR3 DNA sequence: TGTGCCAGCAGACCTAGCGGCCAGGGGGAGCTGTTTTTT. The chain carries TRBV28 and TRBJ2-2; 7 positions agree with TRBD2. CDR3 length equals 13 residues. Trimming removed 6 bases from V and 8 bases from J; junction bases left unmatched: 6. Germline loops: CDR1 MDHEN, CDR2 SYDVKM.